Listed below are T cell receptor beta chains from one sample, sequenced in a study of cytomegalovirus exposure and HLA in healthy donors. Repertoires were generated with immunoSEQ multiplex PCR, while TCRdb's copy carries only in-frame clones and drops some. The sample shows approximately 230,000 clones, roughly 87% of them seen only once. Sequenced input: PBMCs. All receptors come from a man aged 18 to 35 in good health and CMV-seropositive. Each CDR3 is given with its conserved first and last residue. A D gene is named only where the DNA matches it firmly. Size values are once, few and many counts, or a class for expanded clones, and some rows have none.

clone size	V gene	D gene	J gene	CDR3 protein	CDR3 DNA
NA	TRBV6-1	NA	TRBJ2-3	CASTLGVGLRYF	TGTGCCAGCACCCTTGGGGTCGGCCTAAGGTATTTT
NA	TRBV5-1	NA	TRBJ2-1	CASSFQVTLPGSPYNEQFF	TGCGCCAGCAGCTTCCAGGTTACCCTTCCGGGATCCCCCTACAATGAGCAGTTCTTC
NA	TRBV5-1	TRBD2	TRBJ2-5	CASSLGLAETQYF	TGCGCCAGCAGCTTGGGACTAGCGGAGACCCAGTACTTC
NA	TRBV7-8	NA	TRBJ1-5	CASSNTVNQPQHF	TGTGCCAGCAGTAATACAGTTAATCAGCCCCAGCATTTT
NA	TRBV7-9	NA	TRBJ1-1	CASSLAGYTEAFF	TGTGCCAGCAGCTTAGCAGGGTACACTGAAGCTTTCTTT
NA	TRBV5-1	NA	TRBJ2-1	CASSLEAEQFF	TGCGCCAGCAGCTTGGAGGCTGAGCAGTTCTTC
few	TRBV4-2	NA	TRBJ2-7	CASSQDSSAEQYF	TGTGCCAGCAGCCAAGATTCTAGTGCCGAGCAGTACTTC
NA	TRBV28	TRBD1	TRBJ2-7	CASTGTGAYEQYF	TGTGCCAGCACCGGGACAGGGGCCTACGAGCAGTACTTC
NA	TRBV5-1	NA	TRBJ1-3	CASSDLGNTIYF	TGCGCCAGCTCGGACCTGGGAAACACCATATATTTT
NA	TRBV7-6	TRBD2	TRBJ2-7	CASSLSPPGGIIYEQYF	TGTGCCAGCAGCTTATCCCCTCCGGGAGGGATTATATACGAGCAGTACTTC
few	TRBV30	NA	TRBJ1-5	CAWSAGYSNQPQHF	TGTGCCTGGAGCGCAGGGTATAGCAATCAGCCCCAGCATTTT
once	TRBV27	TRBD1	TRBJ1-1	CASSLSDRGRPEAFF	TGTGCCAGCAGTTTGTCGGACAGGGGTCGGCCTGAAGCTTTCTTT
NA	TRBV14	TRBD2	TRBJ2-1	CASSQLGLAGGKEQFF	TGTGCCAGCAGCCAGTTGGGACTAGCGGGAGGGAAGGAGCAGTTCTTC
NA	TRBV27	NA	TRBJ1-5	CASSMGAARYQPQHF	TGTGCCAGCAGCATGGGGGCGGCGAGATATCAGCCCCAGCATTTT
NA	TRBV2	NA	TRBJ2-2	CARGGTGSGGTGELFF	TGTGCCAGGGGTGGCACAGGTTCAGGCGGCACCGGGGAGCTGTTTTTT
NA	TRBV2	TRBD1	TRBJ2-7	CASSEIRQGNEQYF	TGTGCCAGCAGTGAAATACGACAGGGAAACGAGCAGTACTTC
NA	TRBV5-1	TRBD2	TRBJ2-7	CASSWRSGGNYEQYF	TGCGCCAGCAGCTGGAGGTCGGGGGGTAACTACGAGCAGTACTTC
NA	TRBV27	NA	TRBJ2-2	CASSRMGTGELFF	TGTGCCAGCAGCCGTATGGGCACCGGGGAGCTGTTTTTT
NA	TRBV25-1	TRBD1	TRBJ1-2	CASQRAGTAYGYTF	TGTGCCAGCCAACGAGCCGGGACAGCCTATGGCTACACCTTC
NA	TRBV7-8	NA	TRBJ2-1	CASRDKLAPSYNEQFF	TGTGCCAGCCGCGATAAACTAGCCCCCTCCTACAATGAGCAGTTCTTC
NA	TRBV19	NA	TRBJ2-7	CASSGSLARGTYEQYF	TGTGCCAGTAGTGGGTCACTAGCCCGGGGCACCTACGAGCAGTACTTC
NA	TRBV6-1	TRBD2	TRBJ2-7	CASSLAGTYEQYF	TGTGCCAGCAGTCTAGCGGGAACATACGAGCAGTACTTC
NA	TRBV9	NA	TRBJ1-3	CASSVGFETVSGNTIYF	TGTGCCAGCAGCGTAGGATTTGAAACGGTCTCTGGAAACACCATATATTTT
NA	TRBV5-1	TRBD1	TRBJ1-4	CASSLAGTGYEKLFF	TGCGCCAGCAGCTTGGCCGGGACAGGGTATGAAAAACTGTTTTTT
NA	TRBV6-5	NA	TRBJ1-4	CASSYFGTTNEKLFF	TGTGCCAGCAGTTACTTCGGGACAACTAATGAAAAACTGTTTTTT
NA	TRBV4-1	TRBD1	TRBJ1-2	CASSQDRGQGYTF	TGCGCCAGCAGCCAGGACAGGGGGCAAGGCTACACCTTC
many	TRBV27	TRBD1	TRBJ1-3	CASRDRRWSGNTIYF	TGTGCCAGCCGGGACAGGCGGTGGTCCGGAAACACCATATATTTT
NA	TRBV6-4	NA	TRBJ1-2	CASSVEAGSYGYTF	TGTGCCAGCAGTGTAGAGGCCGGCAGCTATGGCTACACCTTC
NA	TRBV18	NA	TRBJ2-5	CASSPQAGTIQETQYF	TGTGCCAGCTCACCCCAGGCAGGGACGATACAAGAGACCCAGTACTTC
NA	TRBV11-2	TRBD2	TRBJ2-3	CASSLIGGGTQYF	TGTGCCAGCAGCTTAATAGGCGGGGGTACGCAGTATTTT
few	TRBV4-3	NA	TRBJ2-3	CASSQRLIDTQYF	TGCGCCAGCAGCCAACGACTTATAGATACGCAGTATTTT
NA	TRBV6-5	NA	TRBJ1-5	CASSYSLGLRNQPQHF	TGTGCCAGCAGTTACTCCCTGGGGCTGCGCAATCAGCCCCAGCATTTT
NA	TRBV20-1	TRBD2	TRBJ2-3	CSAGTSGRQYF	TGCAGTGCTGGGACTAGCGGAAGGCAGTATTTT
NA	TRBV12-5	NA	TRBJ1-5	CASQRGGGNQPQHF	TGTGCTAGTCAGAGGGGCGGAGGAAATCAGCCCCAGCATTTT
NA	TRBV7-6	NA	TRBJ1-2	CASSPGAQAGYTF	TGTGCCAGCTCCCCGGGGGCTCAGGCGGGCTACACCTTC
NA	TRBV5-4	TRBD1	TRBJ2-7	CASSPPPGQGPTYEQYF	TGTGCCAGCAGCCCTCCCCCGGGACAGGGACCGACCTACGAGCAGTACTTC
NA	TRBV29-1	NA	TRBJ1-2	CSVVRSYGYTF	TGCAGCGTTGTACGGAGCTATGGCTACACCTTC
NA	TRBV14	NA	TRBJ2-5	CASSQQGFIQETQYF	TGTGCCAGCAGCCAACAGGGTTTTATCCAAGAGACCCAGTACTTC
NA	TRBV6-6	NA	TRBJ2-7	CASSPRESEQYF	TGTGCCAGCAGCCCTAGAGAGAGCGAGCAGTACTTC
NA	TRBV5-1	NA	TRBJ2-1	CASSLVGHNEQFF	TGCGCCAGCAGCTTAGTAGGACACAATGAGCAGTTCTTC
once	TRBV5-4	TRBD2	TRBJ2-7	CASSLLADGEQYF	TGTGCCAGCAGCTTGCTAGCGGATGGGGAGCAGTACTTC
NA	TRBV9	TRBD1	TRBJ2-7	CASSIGQGAYEQYF	TGTGCCAGCAGCATTGGACAGGGAGCCTACGAGCAGTACTTC
once	TRBV2	TRBD2	TRBJ2-1	CASSPGGGRLNEQFF	TGTGCCAGCAGCCCGGGGGGCGGGAGGCTGAATGAGCAGTTCTTC
NA	TRBV28	NA	TRBJ2-7	CASSIPYEQYF	TGTGCCAGCAGTATCCCTTACGAGCAGTACTTC
NA	TRBV28	NA	TRBJ1-2	CASSRTNYGYTF	TGTGCCAGTTCCAGGACCAACTATGGCTACACCTTC